Listed below are T cell receptor beta chains from one sample, sequenced in a study of shared clonotypes between healthy human individuals. Using immunoSEQ multiplex PCR, the repertoire was profiled, and TCRdb retains in-frame clones only, with some absent. This sample carries some 1,900,000 clones, approximately 94% of them seen once, and the ten largest clones take 0.95% to 1.5%. Sequencing was performed on naive CD8+ T cells sorted from blood. The receptors here all came from a man aged 18 to 29 in good health. Both conserved end residues are part of each CDR3. D genes are given only for firm matches. Clone sizes are given selectively: once, few, many, or a class where the clone is expanded.

j_gene: TRBJ2-7
abundance: -
v_gene: TRBV15
d_gene: -
CDR3aa: CATSNPATTYEQYF
CDR3nt: TGTGCCACCAGCAATCCCGCCACAACGTACGAGCAGTACTTC

j_gene: TRBJ1-2
abundance: -
v_gene: TRBV5-1
d_gene: TRBD1
CDR3aa: CASSSGQGLTNYGYTF
CDR3nt: TGCGCCAGCAGCTCGGGACAGGGGTTGACTAACTATGGCTACACCTTC

j_gene: TRBJ2-7
abundance: -
v_gene: TRBV6-1
d_gene: TRBD1
CDR3aa: CASSDLDRSYEQYF
CDR3nt: TGTGCCAGCAGTGATCTGGACAGGTCCTACGAGCAGTACTTC

j_gene: TRBJ2-7
abundance: -
v_gene: TRBV5-1
d_gene: TRBD1
CDR3aa: CASSLTGGSNEQYF
CDR3nt: TGCGCCAGCAGCTTGACAGGGGGTTCGAACGAGCAGTACTTC

j_gene: TRBJ1-4
abundance: -
v_gene: TRBV7-9
d_gene: -
CDR3aa: CASSPPQGREKLFF
CDR3nt: TGTGCCAGCAGCCCACCTCAGGGACGGGAAAAACTGTTTTTT

j_gene: TRBJ2-7
abundance: -
v_gene: TRBV7-2
d_gene: -
CDR3aa: CASSLGGAGYEQYF
CDR3nt: TGTGCCAGCAGCTTAGGGGGAGCAGGCTACGAGCAGTACTTC

j_gene: TRBJ2-5
abundance: -
v_gene: TRBV5-1
d_gene: TRBD2
CDR3aa: CASSLRPSGRGLVTQYF
CDR3nt: TGCGCCAGCAGCTTGCGGCCTAGCGGGAGAGGGCTTGTGACCCAGTACTTC

j_gene: TRBJ2-7
abundance: once
v_gene: TRBV7-9
d_gene: TRBD2
CDR3aa: CASSLGASGRYEQYF
CDR3nt: TGTGCCAGCAGCTTAGGGGCTAGCGGGAGATACGAGCAGTACTTC

j_gene: TRBJ2-7
abundance: -
v_gene: TRBV19
d_gene: TRBD2
CDR3aa: CASTPTSAIYEQYF
CDR3nt: TGTGCCAGTACCCCGACTAGCGCCATATACGAGCAGTACTTC

j_gene: TRBJ2-7
abundance: -
v_gene: TRBV5-1
d_gene: -
CDR3aa: CASSLFIGYEQYF
CDR3nt: TGCGCCAGCAGCTTGTTTATCGGATACGAGCAGTACTTC

j_gene: TRBJ2-7
abundance: -
v_gene: TRBV7-8
d_gene: -
CDR3aa: CASSPLSTLSFSYEQYF
CDR3nt: TGTGCCAGCAGCCCCCTAAGTACTCTTTCGTTCTCCTACGAGCAGTACTTC

j_gene: TRBJ2-3
abundance: once
v_gene: TRBV30
d_gene: TRBD2
CDR3aa: CAWTYSGSPTDTQYF
CDR3nt: TGTGCCTGGACTTATAGCGGGAGCCCCACAGATACGCAGTATTTT

j_gene: TRBJ2-2
abundance: -
v_gene: TRBV2
d_gene: -
CDR3aa: CASSAGWRNTGELFF
CDR3nt: TGTGCCAGCAGTGCAGGGTGGAGGAACACCGGGGAGCTGTTTTTT

j_gene: TRBJ2-7
abundance: -
v_gene: TRBV6-1
d_gene: TRBD1
CDR3aa: CASSGTGIYEQYF
CDR3nt: TGTGCCAGCAGCGGGACAGGGATCTACGAGCAGTACTTC

j_gene: TRBJ2-1
abundance: -
v_gene: TRBV11-2
d_gene: TRBD2
CDR3aa: CASSFGLAGLSSYNEQFF
CDR3nt: TGTGCCAGCAGCTTTGGGCTAGCGGGGCTAAGCTCCTACAATGAGCAGTTCTTC

j_gene: TRBJ2-7
abundance: -
v_gene: TRBV5-1
d_gene: -
CDR3aa: CASSLFAEPYEQYF
CDR3nt: TGCGCCAGCAGCTTGTTCGCAGAACCCTACGAGCAGTACTTC

j_gene: TRBJ2-2
abundance: -
v_gene: TRBV5-1
d_gene: TRBD1
CDR3aa: CASSVDRTGELFF
CDR3nt: TGCGCCAGCAGCGTGGACAGGACCGGGGAGCTGTTTTTT

j_gene: TRBJ2-7
abundance: -
v_gene: TRBV14
d_gene: -
CDR3aa: CASSLGLLYEQYF
CDR3nt: TGTGCCAGCAGCCTCGGACTTTTATACGAGCAGTACTTC

j_gene: TRBJ2-3
abundance: -
v_gene: TRBV29-1
d_gene: -
CDR3aa: CSGYSSTDTQYF
CDR3nt: TGCAGCGGATATTCTAGCACAGATACGCAGTATTTT

j_gene: TRBJ2-5
abundance: once
v_gene: TRBV7-7
d_gene: -
CDR3aa: CASSRDWKETQYF
CDR3nt: TGTGCTAGCAGCCGGGACTGGAAAGAGACCCAGTACTTC

j_gene: TRBJ2-1
abundance: -
v_gene: TRBV12-2
d_gene: -
CDR3aa: CASRPIGTSRMGEQFF
CDR3nt: TGTGCAAGTCGCCCCATCGGGACTAGTAGGATGGGTGAGCAGTTCTTC

j_gene: TRBJ2-3
abundance: -
v_gene: TRBV6-5
d_gene: -
CDR3aa: CASSYSVGERSDTQYF
CDR3nt: TGTGCCAGCAGTTACTCGGTCGGGGAAAGATCAGATACGCAGTATTTT

j_gene: TRBJ1-4
abundance: -
v_gene: TRBV27
d_gene: -
CDR3aa: CASSPGGSNEKLFF
CDR3nt: TGTGCCAGCAGTCCAGGAGGGTCTAATGAAAAACTGTTTTTT

j_gene: TRBJ2-7
abundance: -
v_gene: TRBV5-4
d_gene: -
CDR3aa: CASSFDLSYEQYF
CDR3nt: TGTGCCAGCAGCTTCGACCTCTCCTACGAGCAGTACTTC

j_gene: TRBJ2-3
abundance: -
v_gene: TRBV27
d_gene: -
CDR3aa: CASSPGTETGTDTQYF
CDR3nt: TGTGCCAGCAGTCCAGGGACGGAGACCGGCACAGATACGCAGTATTTT

j_gene: TRBJ2-1
abundance: -
v_gene: TRBV6-5
d_gene: -
CDR3aa: CASSYSGYASNEQFF
CDR3nt: TGTGCCAGCAGTTACTCGGGTTATGCTAGCAATGAGCAGTTCTTC

j_gene: TRBJ1-2
abundance: -
v_gene: TRBV7-9
d_gene: TRBD1
CDR3aa: CASSLGGQGSNYGYTF
CDR3nt: TGTGCCAGCAGCTTAGGCGGACAGGGGTCTAACTATGGCTACACCTTC

j_gene: TRBJ1-2
abundance: -
v_gene: TRBV11-2
d_gene: -
CDR3aa: CASSVAGNYGYTF
CDR3nt: TGTGCCAGCAGCGTAGCAGGGAACTATGGCTACACCTTC

j_gene: TRBJ2-1
abundance: -
v_gene: TRBV4-1
d_gene: -
CDR3aa: CASSQLGEYNEQFF
CDR3nt: TGCGCCAGCAGCCAATTGGGGGAGTACAATGAGCAGTTCTTC

j_gene: TRBJ1-1
abundance: once
v_gene: TRBV19
d_gene: -
CDR3aa: CASSIGASLAEAFF
CDR3nt: TGTGCCAGTAGTATAGGGGCCTCGTTGGCTGAAGCTTTCTTT

j_gene: TRBJ2-1
abundance: -
v_gene: TRBV19
d_gene: TRBD2
CDR3aa: CASSLSPRLATRDNEQFF
CDR3nt: TGTGCCAGTAGCCTCTCCCCGAGACTAGCGACTCGGGACAATGAGCAGTTCTTC

j_gene: TRBJ2-1
abundance: once
v_gene: TRBV7-3
d_gene: TRBD1
CDR3aa: CASSLGQGPFNEQFF
CDR3nt: TGTGCCAGCAGCTTGGGACAGGGCCCCTTCAATGAGCAGTTCTTC

j_gene: TRBJ1-6
abundance: -
v_gene: TRBV7-2
d_gene: -
CDR3aa: CASSPHYNSPLHF
CDR3nt: TGTGCCAGCAGCCCTCATTATAATTCACCCCTCCACTTT

j_gene: TRBJ2-3
abundance: -
v_gene: TRBV7-8
d_gene: TRBD2
CDR3aa: CASSWGLAGGPGPDTQYF
CDR3nt: TGTGCCAGCAGCTGGGGACTAGCGGGAGGGCCGGGTCCAGATACGCAGTATTTT

j_gene: TRBJ2-1
abundance: -
v_gene: TRBV7-9
d_gene: TRBD1
CDR3aa: CASSLSRGPIYNEQFF
CDR3nt: TGTGCCAGCAGCTTAAGCAGGGGGCCTATCTACAATGAGCAGTTCTTC

j_gene: TRBJ2-7
abundance: -
v_gene: TRBV28
d_gene: -
CDR3aa: CATLGGYEQYF
CDR3nt: TGTGCCACCCTGGGCGGCTACGAGCAGTACTTC

j_gene: TRBJ2-1
abundance: -
v_gene: TRBV7-9
d_gene: -
CDR3aa: CASSFGSSYNEQFF
CDR3nt: TGTGCCAGCAGCTTTGGGAGCTCCTACAATGAGCAGTTCTTC

j_gene: TRBJ1-5
abundance: -
v_gene: TRBV2
d_gene: -
CDR3aa: CASSEVVGGQPQHF
CDR3nt: TGTGCCAGCAGTGAGGTCGTGGGAGGGCAGCCCCAGCATTTT

j_gene: TRBJ2-3
abundance: -
v_gene: TRBV7-9
d_gene: -
CDR3aa: CASSSTDTQYF
CDR3nt: TGTGCCAGCAGCTCCACAGATACGCAGTATTTT

j_gene: TRBJ1-2
abundance: -
v_gene: TRBV30
d_gene: -
CDR3aa: CAWSVGDVALSTF
CDR3nt: TGTGCCTGGAGTGTGGGGGACGTAGCTTTGTCTACCTTC

j_gene: TRBJ2-3
abundance: -
v_gene: TRBV6-6
d_gene: -
CDR3aa: CASSFQGLITDTQYF
CDR3nt: TGTGCCAGCAGTTTTCAGGGACTGATCACAGATACGCAGTATTTT

j_gene: TRBJ2-3
abundance: -
v_gene: TRBV28
d_gene: TRBD2
CDR3aa: CASRLAGGDTQYF
CDR3nt: TGTGCCAGTCGACTAGCGGGGGGCGATACGCAGTATTTT

j_gene: TRBJ1-5
abundance: few
v_gene: TRBV4-2
d_gene: -
CDR3aa: CASSPSNWDSNQPQHF
CDR3nt: TGTGCCAGCAGCCCCTCTAACTGGGATAGCAATCAGCCCCAGCATTTT

j_gene: TRBJ2-2
abundance: -
v_gene: TRBV6-5
d_gene: -
CDR3aa: CASSDSAGELFF
CDR3nt: TGTGCCAGCAGTGATTCTGCCGGGGAGCTGTTTTTT

j_gene: TRBJ2-7
abundance: -
v_gene: TRBV11-2
d_gene: -
CDR3aa: CASSLMEGGRYEQYF
CDR3nt: TGTGCCAGCAGCTTAATGGAGGGGGGGAGGTACGAGCAGTACTTC

j_gene: TRBJ1-1
abundance: -
v_gene: TRBV27
d_gene: -
CDR3aa: CASSFQGANTEAFF
CDR3nt: TGTGCCAGCAGTTTTCAGGGTGCGAACACTGAAGCTTTCTTT

j_gene: TRBJ2-6
abundance: -
v_gene: TRBV5-6
d_gene: -
CDR3aa: CASSDGRVTLSGANVLTF
CDR3nt: TGTGCCAGCAGCGATGGCAGGGTTACCCTCTCTGGGGCCAACGTCCTGACTTTC

j_gene: TRBJ1-1
abundance: -
v_gene: TRBV27
d_gene: -
CDR3aa: CASSLTASGTEAFF
CDR3nt: TGTGCCAGCAGTTTAACAGCTTCCGGAACTGAAGCTTTCTTT

j_gene: TRBJ2-5
abundance: once
v_gene: TRBV10-2
d_gene: -
CDR3aa: CASSDWGTETQYF
CDR3nt: TGCGCCAGCAGTGACTGGGGAACGGAGACCCAGTACTTC

j_gene: TRBJ2-7
abundance: -
v_gene: TRBV11-2
d_gene: -
CDR3aa: CASSLAALEQYF
CDR3nt: TGTGCCAGCAGCTTAGCGGCACTCGAGCAGTACTTC

j_gene: TRBJ2-1
abundance: -
v_gene: TRBV13
d_gene: -
CDR3aa: CASSFGQYEQFF
CDR3nt: TGTGCCAGCAGCTTCGGACAGTATGAGCAGTTCTTC

j_gene: TRBJ1-1
abundance: -
v_gene: TRBV5-6
d_gene: -
CDR3aa: CASSFGGVEAFF
CDR3nt: TGTGCCAGCAGCTTCGGGGGGGTTGAAGCTTTCTTT

j_gene: TRBJ2-2
abundance: once
v_gene: TRBV7-8
d_gene: -
CDR3aa: CASSWGTGELFF
CDR3nt: TGTGCCAGCAGCTGGGGGACCGGGGAGCTGTTTTTT

j_gene: TRBJ2-7
abundance: -
v_gene: TRBV7-6
d_gene: TRBD2
CDR3aa: CASSLASGPSYEQYF
CDR3nt: TGTGCCAGCAGCTTAGCTAGCGGGCCCTCCTACGAGCAGTACTTC